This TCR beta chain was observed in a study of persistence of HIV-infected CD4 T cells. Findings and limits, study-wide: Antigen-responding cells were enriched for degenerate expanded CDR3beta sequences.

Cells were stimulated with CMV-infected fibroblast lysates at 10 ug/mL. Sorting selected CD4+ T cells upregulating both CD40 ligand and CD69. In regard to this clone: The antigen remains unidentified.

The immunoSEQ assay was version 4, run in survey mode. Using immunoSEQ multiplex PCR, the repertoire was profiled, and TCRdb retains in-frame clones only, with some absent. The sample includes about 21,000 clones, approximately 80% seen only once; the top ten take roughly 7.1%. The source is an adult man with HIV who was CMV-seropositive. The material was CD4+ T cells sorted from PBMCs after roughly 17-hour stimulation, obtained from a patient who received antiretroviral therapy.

The CDR3 region is CASSLESVRPQHF. CDR3 coding DNA: TGTGCCAGCAGTTTGGAGTCGGTTCGGCCCCAGCATTTT. The chain links TRBV28 to TRBJ1-5; D gene ambiguous. Trimming shortened V by 3 bases and J by 9 bases, and 12 bases separated the two germline ends. Germline V gene data show CDR1 as MDHEN and CDR2 as SYDVKM. The CDR3 length is 13 residues.